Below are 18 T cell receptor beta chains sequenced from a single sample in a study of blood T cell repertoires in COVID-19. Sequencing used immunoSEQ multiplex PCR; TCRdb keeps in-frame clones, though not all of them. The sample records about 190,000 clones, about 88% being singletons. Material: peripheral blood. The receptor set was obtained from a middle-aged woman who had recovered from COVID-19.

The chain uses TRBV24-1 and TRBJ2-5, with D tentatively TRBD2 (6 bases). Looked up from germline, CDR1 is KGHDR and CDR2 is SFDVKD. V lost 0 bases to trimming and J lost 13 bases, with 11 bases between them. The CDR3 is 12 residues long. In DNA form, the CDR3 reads TGTGCCACCAGTGATTTGTCAGGGACTTGGTACTTC. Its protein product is CATSDLSGTWYF.

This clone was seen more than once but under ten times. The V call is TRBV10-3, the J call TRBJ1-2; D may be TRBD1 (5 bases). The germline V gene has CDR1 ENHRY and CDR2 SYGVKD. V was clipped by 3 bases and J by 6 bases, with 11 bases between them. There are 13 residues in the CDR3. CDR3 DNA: TGTGCCATCAGTGATATAGGGGTGGATGGCTACACCTTC. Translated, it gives CAISDIGVDGYTF.

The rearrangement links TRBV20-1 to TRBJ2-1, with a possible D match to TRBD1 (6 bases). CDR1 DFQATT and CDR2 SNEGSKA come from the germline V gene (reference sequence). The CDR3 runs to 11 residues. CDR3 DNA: TGCAGGGGACACGCCGGCAATGAGCAGTTCTTC. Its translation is CRGHAGNEQFF.

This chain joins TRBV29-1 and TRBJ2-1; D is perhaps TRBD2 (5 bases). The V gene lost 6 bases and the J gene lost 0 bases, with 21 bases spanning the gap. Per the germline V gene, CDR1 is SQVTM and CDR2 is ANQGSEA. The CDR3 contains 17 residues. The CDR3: CSVDYSYLSSSYNEQFF. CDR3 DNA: TGCAGCGTAGACTACTCGTACCTTTCAAGCTCCTACAATGAGCAGTTCTTC.

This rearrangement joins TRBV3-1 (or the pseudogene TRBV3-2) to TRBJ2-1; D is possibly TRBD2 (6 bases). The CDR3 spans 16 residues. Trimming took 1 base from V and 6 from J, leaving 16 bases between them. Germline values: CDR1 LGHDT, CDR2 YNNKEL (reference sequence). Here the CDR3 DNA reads TGTGCCAGCAGCCAAGTTTTGACTAGAAGTGGCAATGAGCAGTTCTTC. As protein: CASSQVLTRSGNEQFF.

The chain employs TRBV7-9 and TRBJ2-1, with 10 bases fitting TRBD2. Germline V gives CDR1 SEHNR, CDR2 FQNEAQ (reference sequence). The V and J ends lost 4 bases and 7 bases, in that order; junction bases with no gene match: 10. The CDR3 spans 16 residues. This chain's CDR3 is CASSSLIAGGRNEQFF. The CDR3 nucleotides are TGTGCCAGCAGCTCACTGATAGCGGGAGGACGGAATGAGCAGTTCTTC.

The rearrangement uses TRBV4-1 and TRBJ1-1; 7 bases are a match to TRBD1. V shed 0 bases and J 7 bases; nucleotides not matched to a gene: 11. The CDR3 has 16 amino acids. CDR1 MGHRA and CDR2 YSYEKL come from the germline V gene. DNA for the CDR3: TGCGCCAGCAGCCAAGATTTCAGGGGGGCAACTAGTGAAGCTTTCTTT. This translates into CASSQDFRGATSEAFF.

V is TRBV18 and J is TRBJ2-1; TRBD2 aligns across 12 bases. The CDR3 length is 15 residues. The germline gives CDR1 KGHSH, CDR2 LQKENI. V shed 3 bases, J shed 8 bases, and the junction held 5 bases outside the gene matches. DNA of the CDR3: TGTGCCAGCTCACCGGTCCTAGCGGGAGGGGATGAGCAGTTCTTC. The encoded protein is CASSPVLAGGDEQFF.

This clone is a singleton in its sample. The CDR3 loop reads CASNDRGLAYEQYF. The CDR3 DNA reads TGTGCCAGCAACGACAGGGGGCTAGCCTACGAGCAGTACTTC. The gene calls are TRBV7-8 and TRBJ2-7; 10 bases align to TRBD1. The trim removed 7 bases at V and 2 bases at J, leaving 5 bases unmatched. Germline V gives CDR1 SGHVS, CDR2 FQNEAQ. CDR3 length equals 14 residues.

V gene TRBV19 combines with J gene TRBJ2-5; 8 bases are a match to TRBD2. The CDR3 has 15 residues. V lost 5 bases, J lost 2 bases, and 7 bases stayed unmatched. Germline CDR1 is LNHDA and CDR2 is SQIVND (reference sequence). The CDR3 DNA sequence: TGTGCCAGTAGTTGGCCGGCGGGGGGTCAAGAGACCCAGTACTTC. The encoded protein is CASSWPAGGQETQYF. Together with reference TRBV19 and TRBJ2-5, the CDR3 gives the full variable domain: DGGITQSPKYLFRKEGQNVTLSCEQNLNHDAMYWYRQDPGQGLRLIYYSQIVNDFQKGDIAEGYSVSREKKESFPLTVTSAQKNPTAFYLCASSWPAGGQETQYFGPGTRLLVL.

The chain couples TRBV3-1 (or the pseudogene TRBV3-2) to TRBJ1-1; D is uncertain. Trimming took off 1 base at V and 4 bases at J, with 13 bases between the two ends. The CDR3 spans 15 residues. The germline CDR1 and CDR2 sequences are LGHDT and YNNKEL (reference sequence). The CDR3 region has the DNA TGTGCCAGCAGCCAAGCGGACGGGATAGGCACTGAAGCTTTCTTT. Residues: CASSQADGIGTEAFF.

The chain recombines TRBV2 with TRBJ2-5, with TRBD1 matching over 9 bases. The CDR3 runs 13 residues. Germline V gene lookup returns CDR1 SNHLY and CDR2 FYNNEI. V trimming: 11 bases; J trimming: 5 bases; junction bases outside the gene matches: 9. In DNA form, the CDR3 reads TGTGCCGGCGGGACAGGGCCGCGGGAGACCCAGTACTTC. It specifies CAGGTGPRETQYF.

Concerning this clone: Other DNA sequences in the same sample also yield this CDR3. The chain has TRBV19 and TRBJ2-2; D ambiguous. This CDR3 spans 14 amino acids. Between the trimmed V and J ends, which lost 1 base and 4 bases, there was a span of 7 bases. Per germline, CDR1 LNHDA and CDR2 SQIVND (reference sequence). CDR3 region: CASSIGSGTGELFF. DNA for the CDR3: TGTGCCAGTAGTATAGGTTCGGGCACCGGGGAGCTGTTTTTT. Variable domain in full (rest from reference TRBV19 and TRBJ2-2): DGGITQSPKYLFRKEGQNVTLSCEQNLNHDAMYWYRQDPGQGLRLIYYSQIVNDFQKGDIAEGYSVSREKKESFPLTVTSAQKNPTAFYLCASSIGSGTGELFFGEGSRLTVL.

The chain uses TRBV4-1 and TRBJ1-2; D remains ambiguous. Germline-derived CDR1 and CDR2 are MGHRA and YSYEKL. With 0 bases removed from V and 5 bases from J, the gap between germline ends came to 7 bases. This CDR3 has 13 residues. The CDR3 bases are TGCGCCAGCAGCCAAGATGAGGGTTATGGCTACACCTTC. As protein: CASSQDEGYGYTF.

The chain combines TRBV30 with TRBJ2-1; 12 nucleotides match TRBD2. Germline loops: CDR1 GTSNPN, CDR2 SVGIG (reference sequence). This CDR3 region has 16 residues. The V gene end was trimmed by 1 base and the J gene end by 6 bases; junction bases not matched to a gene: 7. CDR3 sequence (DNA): TGTGCCTGGAGTGGACTGACTAGCGGGAGTCTCAATGAGCAGTTCTTC. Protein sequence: CAWSGLTSGSLNEQFF.

The CDR3 spells CASSSGTSVTYEQYF. CDR3 nucleotides: TGTGCCAGCAGTTCGGGAACTAGCGTCACCTACGAGCAGTACTTC. This chain links TRBV28 with TRBJ2-7, with TRBD2 matching over 7 bases. The J segment lost 2 bases and the V segment lost 4 bases, leaving 8 bases of the junction unmatched. CDR3 length: 15 amino acids. CDR1 and CDR2 (germline): MDHEN, SYDVKM.

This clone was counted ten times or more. CDR3 nucleotides: TGTGCCAGCGGGGGACAGTATAGCAATCAGCCCCAGCATTTT. Amino acids: CASGGQYSNQPQHF. The rearrangement uses TRBV2 and TRBJ1-5; 7 bases fit TRBD1. With 8 bases clipped from V and 0 bases from J, the junction kept 4 bases outside the gene matches. This CDR3 region has 14 residues. CDR1 is SNHLY and CDR2 is FYNNEI in the germline V gene.

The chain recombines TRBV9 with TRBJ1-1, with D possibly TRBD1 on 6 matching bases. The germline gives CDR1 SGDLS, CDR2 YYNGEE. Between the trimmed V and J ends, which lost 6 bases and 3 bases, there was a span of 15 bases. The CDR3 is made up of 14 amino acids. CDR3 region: CASNIGGLDTEAFF. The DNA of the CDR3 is TGTGCCAGCAACATTGGGGGCCTAGACACTGAAGCTTTCTTT.